The 7 T cell receptor beta chains in this list originate from one sample, sequenced in a study of PD-1 blockade in classical Hodgkin lymphoma. Every patient relapsed after autologous stem cell transplantation, and brentuximab vedotin exposure varied. Using immunoSEQ multiplex PCR, the repertoire was profiled, and TCRdb retains in-frame clones only, with some absent. This table has about 6,800 clones, over 65% appearing once. This material consisted of peripheral blood mononuclear cells (PBMCs), taken before the second cycle of nivolumab. The receptors come from a human donor with classical Hodgkin lymphoma.

This clone is medium-sized (0.01 to 0.1%) in the sample. This chain links TRBV9 with TRBJ2-1; D is possibly TRBD2 (6 bases). Germline V gene sequence: CDR1 SGDLS, CDR2 YYNGEE. The V end lost 7 bases, the J end lost 8 bases, and 13 bases lay between the germline ends. The CDR3 is made up of 12 amino acids. CDR3 in amino acids: CASAGGSHEQFF. CDR3 sequence (DNA): TGTGCCAGCGCCGGGGGTAGCCATGAGCAGTTCTTC.

This chain connects TRBV19 to TRBJ2-3, with TRBD1 identical over 7 bases. The CDR3 totals 16 residues. Germline lookup yields CDR1 LNHDA and CDR2 SQIVND (reference sequence). The junction had 11 bases not matched to a gene; V was cut back by 6 bases and J by 2 bases. The CDR3 sequence: CASSVTGAYPTDTQYF. CDR3 coding DNA: TGTGCCAGTAGCGTTACAGGGGCCTACCCCACAGATACGCAGTATTTT.

The V call is TRBV6-6, the J call TRBJ1-2; D is undetermined. The germline gives CDR1 MNHNY, CDR2 SVGAGI (reference sequence). V was cut by 4 bases and J by 3 bases, with 15 bases left in between. This CDR3 comprises 15 residues. The CDR3 DNA follows: TGTGCCAGCAGTTCCCTCCCCAGGTTGGACTATGGCTACACCTTC. It specifies CASSSLPRLDYGYTF.

Judged by abundance, this clone is medium-sized. The gene calls are TRBV11-2 and TRBJ2-1, with D maybe TRBD2 (6 bases). Trimming cost V 4 bases and J 8 bases, with 15 bases left between them. The CDR3 runs 14 residues. Per the germline V gene, CDR1 is SGHAT and CDR2 is FQNNGV. In DNA form, the CDR3 reads TGTGCCAGCAGCTACCGACTAGTTGGCGATGAGCAGTTCTTC. Translated, it gives CASSYRLVGDEQFF. The whole variable domain, remainder taken from reference TRBV11-2 and TRBJ2-1, is EAGVAQSPRYKIIEKRQSVAFWCNPISGHATLYWYQQILGQGPKLLIQFQNNGVVDDSQLPKDRFSAERLKGVDSTLKIQPAKLEDSAVYLCASSYRLVGDEQFFGPGTRLTVL.

This sequence joins TRBV2 and TRBJ2-1; TRBD1 aligns across 9 bases. The CDR3 contains 15 residues. Trimming cost V 6 bases and J 0 bases; bases outside gene matches: 3. Per germline, CDR1 SNHLY and CDR2 FYNNEI. The CDR3 nucleotides read TGTGCCAGCAGGACAGGGGGGGGCTCCTACAATGAGCAGTTCTTC. It encodes CASRTGGGSYNEQFF.

The CDR3 sequence: CASSWPGGTDTQYF. Here the CDR3 DNA reads TGCGCCAGCAGCTGGCCCGGTGGGACAGATACGCAGTATTTT. The rearrangement uses TRBV5-1 and TRBJ2-3; no definite D call. Trimming cost V 3 bases and J 3 bases, with 11 bases left between them. The germline V gene encodes CDR1 SGHRS and CDR2 YFSETQ. CDR3 size: 14 residues. Based on the CDR3 plus reference TRBV5-1 and TRBJ2-3, the full variable domain is KAGVTQTPRYLIKTRGQQVTLSCSPISGHRSVSWYQQTPGQGLQFLFEYFSETQRNKGNFPGRFSGRQFSNSRSEMNVSTLELGDSALYLCASSWPGGTDTQYFGPGTRLTVL.

The CDR3 DNA sequence: TGTGCCAGCAGCCTAAGACAGACTATCAACACCGGGGAGCTGTTTTTT. Its translation: CASSLRQTINTGELFF. The chain links TRBV2 to TRBJ2-2; D possibly uses TRBD1 or TRBD2 (5 bases each). This CDR3 is built from 16 residues. With 6 bases removed from V and 2 bases from J, the gap between germline ends came to 16 bases. The germline V gene has CDR1 SNHLY and CDR2 FYNNEI. The full variable domain, with the rest looked up from reference TRBV2 and TRBJ2-2, is EPEVTQTPSHQVTQMGQEVILRCVPISNHLYFYWYRQILGQKVEFLVSFYNNEISEKSEIFDDQFSVERPDGSNFTLKIRSTKLEDSAMYFCASSLRQTINTGELFFGEGSRLTVL.